The 25 T cell receptor beta chains in this list originate from one sample, sequenced in a study of vaccination and CD4 T cells after COVID-19. The Oncomine TCR Beta short-read assay was applied to DNA of cultured CD4+ T cells. TCRdb reanalysed the PCR reads using MiXCR and keeps one entry per CDR3 protein. The data show 15,000 to 20,000 distinct CDR3 sequences, approximately 57% seen once. Their recognized antigens are unknown. Treatment in this sample: approximately 9-day PBMC culture with coronavirus spike peptide pools or control peptides (ViraFEST assay). Sequencing used CD4+ T cells from blood, cultured in vitro. These TCRs come from a human donor who had recovered from COVID-19.

The chain joins TRBV7-2 to TRBJ2-3; no clear D gene. The CDR3 loop spans 11 amino acids. Between the trimmed V and J ends, which lost 7 bases and 3 bases, there was a span of 5 bases. The germline V gene encodes CDR1 SGHTA and CDR2 FQGNSA. CDR3 DNA: TGTGCCAGCACCTCAACAGATACGCAGTATTTT. Protein: CASTSTDTQYF.

The chain couples TRBV5-1 to TRBJ2-2; D might be TRBD1 or TRBD2, each matching 6 bases. V was clipped by 7 bases and J by 3 bases, with 13 bases between them. Germline V CDR1 and CDR2: SGHRS, YFSETQ. The length of the CDR3 is 14 residues. DNA for the CDR3: TGCGCCAGCGGCCCAAGGGGGGACACCGGGGAGCTGTTTTTT. Its translation is CASGPRGDTGELFF.

The chain recombines TRBV2 with TRBJ2-1; D might be TRBD1 (5 bases). CDR1 SNHLY and CDR2 FYNNEI come from the germline V gene. The V and J ends lost 6 bases and 12 bases respectively, with 12 bases between them. This CDR3 contains 11 residues. CDR3 loop: CASRGTGSQFF. CDR3 coding DNA: TGTGCCAGCAGGGGAACAGGTTCGCAGTTCTTC.

This clonotype was recorded a few times. This chain uses TRBV20-1 with TRBJ2-2; D not resolved. The CDR3 is made up of 14 amino acids. V lost 1 base and J 1 base, leaving 7 bases between the germline ends. CDR1 and CDR2 (germline): DFQATT, SNEGSKA (reference sequence). The CDR3 protein is CSARVQLNTGELFF. The CDR3 bases are TGCAGTGCTAGAGTTCAGCTGAACACCGGGGAGCTGTTTTTT.

The V and J genes are TRBV28 and TRBJ2-7; a possible D gene is TRBD2 (5 bases). Per germline, CDR1 MDHEN and CDR2 SYDVKM. The CDR3 spans 19 residues. V lost 5 bases and J 0 bases, leaving 26 bases between the germline ends. The CDR3: CASSPSPFLRGEISYEQYF. CDR3 DNA sequence: TGTGCCAGCAGTCCATCCCCTTTCCTCCGTGGGGAGATCTCCTACGAGCAGTACTTC.

V is TRBV20-1 and J is TRBJ2-5; 10 positions agree with TRBD2. The CDR3 spans 16 residues. The V gene end was trimmed by 5 bases and the J gene end by 1 base; junction bases not matched to a gene: 10. Looked up from germline, CDR1 is DFQATT and CDR2 is SNEGSKA (reference sequence). CDR3 amino acids: CSAVPRLAGLQETQYF. The CDR3 bases are TGCAGTGCTGTACCCCGACTAGCGGGCCTCCAAGAGACCCAGTACTTC.

This clonotype has more than one count but fewer than ten. The CDR3 loop reads CASSYSRLAGGQETQYF. The CDR3 coding sequence is TGTGCCAGCAGTTACTCGAGACTAGCGGGCGGCCAAGAGACCCAGTACTTC. The J gene is TRBJ2-5, the V gene TRBV6-2 or TRBV6-3, with 10 positions matching TRBD2. Germline-derived CDR1 and CDR2 are MNHEY and SVGEGT. The CDR3 is 17 amino acids. J was trimmed by 1 base and V by 0 bases; bases with no gene match: 5.

The rearrangement links TRBV2 to TRBJ1-2; D call uncertain. Germline lookup yields CDR1 SNHLY and CDR2 FYNNEI. Trimming shortened V by 4 bases and J by 2 bases, and 17 bases separated the two germline ends. The CDR3 sequence is 16 residues long. CDR3 in DNA: TGTGCCAGCAGTGCCCGTCCGGCAGGCCTCAACTATGGCTACACCTTC. Encoded protein: CASSARPAGLNYGYTF.

The rearrangement links TRBV19 to TRBJ2-6, with TRBD1 matching over 9 bases. Looked up from germline, CDR1 is LNHDA and CDR2 is SQIVND (reference sequence). CDR3 size: 16 residues. V shed 8 bases, J shed 3 bases, and the junction held 8 bases outside the gene matches. CDR3: CASRGDRAGGANVLTF. The CDR3 DNA reads as TGTGCCAGTCGAGGGGACAGGGCCGGTGGGGCCAACGTCCTGACTTTC. The variable domain in full, completed from reference TRBV19 and TRBJ2-6, reads DGGITQSPKYLFRKEGQNVTLSCEQNLNHDAMYWYRQDPGQGLRLIYYSQIVNDFQKGDIAEGYSVSREKKESFPLTVTSAQKNPTAFYLCASRGDRAGGANVLTFGAGSRLTVL.

This clonotype was seen more than once but under ten times. The V gene is TRBV28, the J gene TRBJ1-1; D is possibly TRBD1 (6 bases). The CDR3 totals 14 residues. V lost 8 bases, J lost 2 bases, and 15 bases lay in between. The germline V gene encodes CDR1 MDHEN and CDR2 SYDVKM. CDR3 residues: CASRAGTKNTEAFF. DNA of the CDR3: TGTGCCAGCCGGGCCGGGACAAAAAACACTGAAGCTTTCTTT. Full variable domain (rest looked up from reference TRBV28 and TRBJ1-1): DVKVTQSSRYLVKRTGEKVFLECVQDMDHENMFWYRQDPGLGLRLIYFSYDVKMKEKGDIPEGYSVSREKKERFSLILESASTNQTSMYLCASRAGTKNTEAFFGQGTRLTVV.

This clonotype was found a few times. The rearrangement joins TRBV28 to TRBJ1-3, with D perhaps matching TRBD1 (6 bases). V shed 6 bases and J shed 5 bases, with 11 bases lying between them. Germline V lookup: CDR1 MDHEN, CDR2 SYDVKM. This CDR3 has 13 amino acids. CDR3 residues: CASRLQGRNTIYF. Here the CDR3 DNA reads TGTGCCAGCAGGTTACAGGGTAGAAACACCATATATTTT. Filled out from reference TRBV28 and TRBJ1-3, the complete variable domain reads DVKVTQSSRYLVKRTGEKVFLECVQDMDHENMFWYRQDPGLGLRLIYFSYDVKMKEKGDIPEGYSVSREKKERFSLILESASTNQTSMYLCASRLQGRNTIYFGEGSWLTVV.

The V gene is TRBV6-1, the J gene TRBJ1-3; no reliable D call. This CDR3 is built from 15 residues. In germline, CDR1 is MNHNS, CDR2 SASEGT. With 9 bases removed from V and 1 base from J, the gap between germline ends came to 16 bases. The CDR3 region has the DNA TGTGCCAGACCCGCGGTAGGATTATCTGGAAACACCATATATTTT. This gives the protein CARPAVGLSGNTIYF.

The V gene is TRBV10-1, the J gene TRBJ2-1; D may be TRBD2 (7 bases). This CDR3 is 19 amino acids long. Deletions cut 4 bases from V and 2 bases from J, with 24 bases between. In germline, CDR1 is WNHNN, CDR2 SYGVQD (reference sequence). The CDR3 region is CASSARTGGATRTYNEQFF. CDR3 bases: TGCGCCAGCAGTGCCAGGACGGGGGGCGCCACCCGAACCTACAATGAGCAGTTCTTC.

The rearrangement links TRBV4-2 to TRBJ2-2, with 8 bases fitting TRBD2. V was pared by 0 bases and J by 0 bases, with 3 bases of the junction left unmatched. The germline V gene encodes CDR1 LGHNA and CDR2 YNFKEQ. The CDR3 runs to 17 residues. In DNA, the CDR3 is TGTGCCAGCAGCCAAGATGGGGGACTAGCGAACACCGGGGAGCTGTTTTTT. This translates into CASSQDGGLANTGELFF.

This rearrangement joins TRBV10-1 to TRBJ2-7, with 9 bases lining up with TRBD1. This CDR3 has 14 residues. V lost 7 bases and J lost 5; bases outside the gene matches: 9. The germline V gene has CDR1 WNHNN and CDR2 SYGVQD (reference sequence). The CDR3 spells CASILRDRDDEQYF. CDR3 in DNA: TGCGCCAGCATCCTCCGGGACAGGGACGACGAGCAGTACTTC.

The chain has TRBV6-5 and TRBJ2-6; D is unclear. The CDR3 has 15 residues. CDR1 and CDR2 (germline): MNHEY, SVGAGI. The V gene lost 0 bases and the J gene lost 0 bases, with 3 bases spanning the gap. The DNA for the CDR3 is TGTGCCAGCAGTTACTCCACCTCTGGGGCCAACGTCCTGACTTTC. Translated, it gives CASSYSTSGANVLTF.

This clonotype appeared once. V and J are TRBV2 and TRBJ2-7; no definite D call. Between the trimmed V and J ends, which lost 4 bases and 2 bases, there was a span of 3 bases. There are 11 residues in the CDR3. Germline lookup yields CDR1 SNHLY and CDR2 FYNNEI. The CDR3 is CASSGAYEQYF. In DNA form, the CDR3 reads TGTGCCAGCAGTGGGGCCTACGAGCAGTACTTC.

The table lists this clonotype with a few counts. The chain has TRBV7-2 and TRBJ2-7, with TRBD2 identical over 8 bases. Germline V CDR1 and CDR2: SGHTA, FQGNSA. V shed 5 bases and J 0 bases; nucleotides not matched to a gene: 9. The CDR3 length is 16 residues. The CDR3 protein is CASSRTSGGSSYEQYF. CDR3 coding DNA: TGTGCCAGCAGCCGAACTAGCGGAGGGAGCTCCTACGAGCAGTACTTC.

This clonotype occurred a few times. The chain uses TRBV7-9 and TRBJ2-1, with 7 bases matching TRBD2. Germline V CDR1 and CDR2: SEHNR, FQNEAQ (reference sequence). The V segment lost 1 base and the J segment 2 bases; nucleotides outside the gene matches: 11. The CDR3 is 18 amino acids. Written as DNA, the CDR3 is TGTGCCAGCAGCTTAGTTTATGGGACTACCAAAACCTACAATGAGCAGTTCTTC. Its translation is CASSLVYGTTKTYNEQFF.

In its sample, this clonotype was seen a few times. V gene TRBV12-3 or TRBV12-4 combines with J gene TRBJ1-6, with 8 nucleotides matching TRBD1. Trimming cost V 1 base and J 9 bases; bases outside gene matches: 8. The length of the CDR3 is 16 residues. The CDR3 nucleotides are TGTGCCAGCAGTTTAGGGGTGGACAGGGTCGGTTCACCCCTCCACTTT. This translates into CASSLGVDRVGSPLHF.

The genes are TRBV18 and TRBJ2-7, with TRBD2 matching over 7 bases. The CDR3 is 12 residues long. Germline CDR1 and CDR2: KGHSH and LQKENI. V lost 6 bases, J lost 4 bases, and 3 bases stayed unmatched. The CDR3 sequence: CASSGEGYEQYF. In DNA, the CDR3 is TGTGCCAGCTCCGGGGAGGGGTACGAGCAGTACTTC. Supplemented by reference TRBV18 and TRBJ2-7, the full variable domain reads NAGVMQNPRHLVRRRGQEARLRCSPMKGHSHVYWYRQLPEEGLKFMVYLQKENIIDESGMPKERFSAEFPKEGPSILRIQQVVRGDSAAYFCASSGEGYEQYFGPGTRLTVT.

This chain joins TRBV2 and TRBJ1-5; no clear D. This CDR3 comprises 15 residues. The germline CDR1 and CDR2 sequences are SNHLY and FYNNEI. V gave up 6 bases and J gave up 4 bases, with 16 bases separating them. The CDR3 bases are TGTGCCAGCAGGGGGAGGCGTTTCGGGAATCAGCCCCAGCATTTT. Its translation is CASRGRRFGNQPQHF.

This clonotype turned up a few times. This chain links TRBV6-1 with TRBJ1-2, with TRBD1 identical over 9 bases. CDR1 is MNHNS, CDR2 SASEGT, per germline. This CDR3 has 14 amino acids. Trimming removed 6 bases from V and 9 bases from J; junction bases left unmatched: 11. CDR3 nucleotides: TGTGCCAGCAGGCACAACAGGGGGCTTGGGAGCTACACCTTC. Its translation is CASRHNRGLGSYTF.

Remarks on this clonotype: The junction departs from germline at one end; a sequencing error may be responsible. V gene TRBV20-1 combines with J gene TRBJ2-7, with no clear D. This CDR3 region has 15 residues. Germline V gene data show CDR1 as DFQATT and CDR2 as SNEGSKA (reference sequence). The CDR3 bases are TGCAGTGCTCGAGAGCAACATCTTGCCATTTACGAGCAGTACTTC. This gives the protein CSAREQHLAIYEQYF.

The chain joins TRBV28 to TRBJ2-7; perhaps TRBD1 as D (6 bases). The V end lost 2 bases, the J end lost 3 bases, and 11 bases lay between the germline ends. Germline loops: CDR1 MDHEN, CDR2 SYDVKM. This CDR3 has 14 amino acids. The CDR3 nucleotides are TGTGCCAGCAGTTTAGGCGTCAGGGGCTACGAGCAGTACTTC. This sequence encodes CASSLGVRGYEQYF. Full variable domain (outside the CDR3, taken from reference TRBV28 and TRBJ2-7): DVKVTQSSRYLVKRTGEKVFLECVQDMDHENMFWYRQDPGLGLRLIYFSYDVKMKEKGDIPEGYSVSREKKERFSLILESASTNQTSMYLCASSLGVRGYEQYFGPGTRLTVT.